The next 18 T cell receptor beta chains were all read from a single sample in a study of shared clonotypes between healthy human individuals. CD45RO negativity and positive selection for CCR7 defined naive CD8 cells, a population that excluded terminally differentiated effector memory CD45RA+ cells. Only in-frame clones appear in the TCRdb table, and some are missing; sequencing was by immunoSEQ multiplex PCR. The data contain around 700,000 clones, just over 90% of them seen just once; the ten biggest clones take up about a quarter. The specimen was naive CD8+ T cells sorted from blood. The receptors derive from a man aged 25-40 years in good health.

The chain joins TRBV7-9 to TRBJ1-2; D is undetermined. V was cut by 3 bases and J by 8 bases, with 19 bases left in between. CDR1 is SEHNR and CDR2 is FQNEAQ in the germline V gene (reference sequence). The CDR3 loop spans 15 amino acids. CDR3 nucleotides: TGTGCCAGCAGCTTCACCCCGGGAAGGGAGGACGGCTACACCTTC. As protein: CASSFTPGREDGYTF. Together with reference TRBV7-9 and TRBJ1-2, the CDR3 gives the full variable domain: DTGVSQNPRHKITKRGQNVTFRCDPISEHNRLYWYRQTLGQGPEFLTYFQNEAQLEKSRLLSDRFSAERPKGSFSTLEIQRTEQGDSAMYLCASSFTPGREDGYTFGSGTRLTVV.

The CDR3, as DNA: TGTGCCATCGCTAATATAGCGGGAGAGGACGAGACCCAGTACTTC. Protein: CAIANIAGEDETQYF. This chain joins TRBV10-3 and TRBJ2-5; TRBD2 aligns across 9 bases. Germline V CDR1 and CDR2: ENHRY, SYGVKD. V shed 8 bases, J shed 5 bases, and the junction held 12 bases outside the gene matches. There are 15 residues in the CDR3.

The chain links TRBV7-9 to TRBJ2-7, with 7 bases lining up with TRBD2. Trimming removed 3 bases from V and 13 bases from J; junction bases left unmatched: 6. The CDR3 extends over 11 amino acids. Germline CDR1 SEHNR, CDR2 FQNEAQ (reference sequence). The CDR3 nucleotides are TGTGCCAGCAGCTTGGGGCGGGAGTTTTACTTC. Its protein product is CASSLGREFYF.

This chain uses TRBV11-2 with TRBJ2-7, with D hard to call. Looked up from germline, CDR1 is SGHAT and CDR2 is FQNNGV. The ends were cut back, 6 bases at V and 6 bases at J, with 12 bases in the middle. The CDR3 totals 12 residues. CDR3 nucleotide sequence: TGTGCCAGCAGAAAGGGTAGCAGCGAGCAGTACTTC. This sequence encodes CASRKGSSEQYF.

The chain combines TRBV19 with TRBJ2-7; D is ambiguous. V lost 5 bases and J 3 bases, leaving 11 bases between the germline ends. Germline CDR1 is LNHDA and CDR2 is SQIVND (reference sequence). The CDR3 runs to 13 residues. The CDR3 DNA is TGTGCCAGTAGTTTCGGGTCTGGCTACGAGCAGTACTTC. Its protein product is CASSFGSGYEQYF.

Remarks on this clone: Other DNA sequences from this sample encode an identical CDR3 as well. The chain has TRBV19 and TRBJ1-5; 7 bases are a match to TRBD1. There are 14 residues in the CDR3. Germline lookup yields CDR1 LNHDA and CDR2 SQIVND (reference sequence). After removal of 4 bases from V and 4 bases from J, the junction contained 4 bases not matched to a gene. This chain's CDR3 is CASSTRDRNQPQHF. The CDR3 DNA reads TGTGCCAGTAGTACCCGGGACAGAAATCAGCCCCAGCATTTT.

This chain connects TRBV7-2 to TRBJ2-1, with 7 bases fitting TRBD2. The CDR3 consists of 16 residues. Germline assignment: CDR1 SGHTA and CDR2 FQGNSA. J lost 0 bases, V lost 6 bases, and 8 bases had no gene match. CDR3 sequence (DNA): TGTGCCAGCAGTTCGCAGCGGGAAAGCTCCTACAATGAGCAGTTCTTC. Its translation is CASSSQRESSYNEQFF.

The chain combines TRBV9 with TRBJ1-2, with D unresolved. V was shortened by 4 bases and J by 6 bases, with 13 bases between the two germline ends. The CDR3 length is 13 residues. CDR1 is SGDLS, CDR2 YYNGEE, per germline. The CDR3 protein is CASSSGVTNGYTF. The CDR3 coding sequence is TGTGCCAGCAGCTCGGGAGTTACAAATGGCTACACCTTC.

The gene calls are TRBV4-1 and TRBJ2-7; 11 nucleotides agree with TRBD2. V dropped 4 bases and J dropped 0; count of bases not matched to a gene: 11. The CDR3 totals 18 residues. CDR1 and CDR2 (germline): MGHRA, YSYEKL. CDR3 in DNA: TGCGCCAGCAGCCTTGGGACTAGCGGACTTATAAGCTCCTACGAGCAGTACTTC. Its translation is CASSLGTSGLISSYEQYF.

In this sample, this clone turned up once. This chain joins TRBV9 and TRBJ2-5, with TRBD2 matching over 8 bases. Germline assignment: CDR1 SGDLS and CDR2 YYNGEE. The CDR3 sequence is 15 residues long. After removal of 0 bases from V and 5 bases from J, the junction contained 6 bases not matched to a gene. This CDR3 is CASSVGVAGLETQYF. As DNA, the CDR3 is TGTGCCAGCAGCGTAGGGGTAGCGGGATTGGAGACCCAGTACTTC. The full variable domain, rest sourced from reference TRBV9 and TRBJ2-5, is DSGVTQTPKHLITATGQRVTLRCSPRSGDLSVYWYQQSLDQGLQFLIQYYNGEERAKGNILERFSAQQFPDLHSELNLSSLELGDSALYFCASSVGVAGLETQYFGPGTRLLVL.

The genes are TRBV4-1 and TRBJ2-7; TRBD1 matches 10 bases. V gave up 4 bases and J gave up 7 bases; unmatched junction bases: 7. Looked up from germline, CDR1 is MGHRA and CDR2 is YSYEKL. The CDR3 has 14 residues. The CDR3 DNA follows: TGCGCCAGCAGCCCGGGACAGGGGATGGGAGAGCAGTACTTC. It specifies CASSPGQGMGEQYF.

The chain employs TRBV7-9 and TRBJ2-7; TRBD1 agrees at 11 bases. The germline V gene has CDR1 SEHNR and CDR2 FQNEAQ (reference sequence). The trim removed 5 bases at V and 6 bases at J, leaving 9 bases unmatched. The CDR3 has 15 amino acids. The CDR3 reads CASSPFPDRGPEQYF. In DNA, the CDR3 is TGTGCCAGCAGCCCCTTCCCGGACAGGGGGCCCGAGCAGTACTTC.

Turning to this clone: Other DNA sequences in the same sample also yield this CDR3. The chain uses TRBV7-9 and TRBJ1-3, with D unresolved. V dropped 1 base and J dropped 0 bases, with 4 bases sitting between them. Germline CDR1 and CDR2: SEHNR and FQNEAQ (reference sequence). The CDR3 covers 14 residues. The DNA for the CDR3 is TGTGCCAGCAGCTTAGACAGCTCTGGAAACACCATATATTTT. It yields the protein CASSLDSSGNTIYF.

Only one count was recorded for this clone. The genes are TRBV9 and TRBJ2-5, with D maybe TRBD1 (6 bases). The J call is in doubt because the DNA end fits TRBJ2-7 better. CDR3 length: 19 residues. Germline V lookup: CDR1 SGDLS, CDR2 YYNGEE. CDR3: CASSAGTGWVTGITYEQYF. The CDR3, as DNA: TGTGCCAGCAGCGCGGGGACGGGTTGGGTGACAGGTATAACCTACGAGCAGTACTTC.

The chain recombines TRBV15 with TRBJ2-7, with 8 bases identical to TRBD1. The CDR3 loop spans 12 amino acids. With 4 bases clipped from V and 6 bases from J, the junction kept 2 bases outside the gene matches. Germline values: CDR1 LNHNV, CDR2 YYDKDF (reference sequence). CDR3 region: CATSKTGGEQYF. DNA for the CDR3: TGTGCCACCAGCAAAACAGGGGGCGAGCAGTACTTC.

This chain links TRBV6-1 with TRBJ2-1, with D possibly being TRBD1 (7 bases). Trimming left V 6 bases short and J 0 bases short, with 12 bases between. CDR3 length: 15 residues. Per the germline V gene, CDR1 is MNHNS and CDR2 is SASEGT. CDR3 coding DNA: TGTGCCAGCAGCAACAGGGGACTCTCCTACAATGAGCAGTTCTTC. This codes for CASSNRGLSYNEQFF.

This clone came up once. Distinct nucleotide sequences in the sample also encode this CDR3. The chain is built from TRBV6-5 and TRBJ2-3; D might be TRBD1 or TRBD2, each matching 5 bases. CDR1 is MNHEY and CDR2 is SVGAGI in the germline V gene. This CDR3 has 15 amino acids. Trimming shortened V by 2 bases and J by 0 bases, and 9 bases separated the two germline ends. The CDR3 here is CASSYTGASTDTQYF. As DNA, the CDR3 is TGTGCCAGCAGTTACACCGGGGCTAGCACAGATACGCAGTATTTT.

This sequence joins TRBV7-6 and TRBJ2-1, with D tentatively TRBD2 (6 bases). CDR1 SGHVS and CDR2 FNYEAQ come from the germline V gene. This CDR3 is built from 13 residues. With 6 bases removed from V and 3 bases from J, the gap between germline ends came to 9 bases. The CDR3, as DNA: TGTGCCAGCAGTCCGGGGGTCTACAATGAGCAGTTCTTC. Translating it yields CASSPGVYNEQFF. Variable domain in full (rest from reference TRBV7-6 and TRBJ2-1): GAGVSQSPRYKVTKRGQDVALRCDPISGHVSLYWYRQALGQGPEFLTYFNYEAQQDKSGLPNDRFSAERPEGSISTLTIQRTEQRDSAMYRCASSPGVYNEQFFGPGTRLTVL.